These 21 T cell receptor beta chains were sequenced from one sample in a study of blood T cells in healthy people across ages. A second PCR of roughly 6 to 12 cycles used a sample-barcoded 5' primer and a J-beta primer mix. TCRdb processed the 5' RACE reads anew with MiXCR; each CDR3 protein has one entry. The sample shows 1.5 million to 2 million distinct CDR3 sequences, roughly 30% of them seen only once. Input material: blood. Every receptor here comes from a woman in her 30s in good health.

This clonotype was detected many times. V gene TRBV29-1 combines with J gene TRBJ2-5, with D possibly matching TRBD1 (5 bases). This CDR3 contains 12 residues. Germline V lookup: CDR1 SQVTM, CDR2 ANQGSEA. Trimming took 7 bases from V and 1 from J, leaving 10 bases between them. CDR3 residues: CSGRQPQETQYF. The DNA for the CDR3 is TGCAGCGGCCGACAGCCCCAAGAGACCCAGTACTTC.

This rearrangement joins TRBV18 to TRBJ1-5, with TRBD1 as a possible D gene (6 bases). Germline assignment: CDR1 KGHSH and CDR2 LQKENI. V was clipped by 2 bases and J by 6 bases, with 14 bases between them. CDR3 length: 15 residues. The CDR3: CASSPEQGIIQPQHF. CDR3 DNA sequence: TGTGCCAGCTCACCAGAACAGGGAATAATTCAGCCCCAGCATTTT.

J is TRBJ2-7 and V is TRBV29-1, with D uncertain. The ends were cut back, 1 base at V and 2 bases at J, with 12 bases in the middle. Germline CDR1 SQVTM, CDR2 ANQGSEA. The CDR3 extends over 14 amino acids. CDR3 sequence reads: CSVEAQDGPYEQYF. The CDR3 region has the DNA TGCAGCGTTGAAGCCCAGGACGGCCCCTACGAGCAGTACTTC.

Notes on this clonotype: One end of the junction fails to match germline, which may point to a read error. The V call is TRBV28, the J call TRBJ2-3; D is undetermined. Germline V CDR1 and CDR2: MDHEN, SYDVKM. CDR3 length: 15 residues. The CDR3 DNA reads TGCGCCAGCAGTTATGCTGGGAACCGGGCAGATACGCAGTATTTT. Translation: CASSYAGNRADTQYF.

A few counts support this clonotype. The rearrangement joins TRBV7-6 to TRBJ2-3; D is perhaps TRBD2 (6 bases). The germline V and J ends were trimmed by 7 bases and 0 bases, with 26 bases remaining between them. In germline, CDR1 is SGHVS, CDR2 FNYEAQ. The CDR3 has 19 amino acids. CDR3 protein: CASKRWSSGTSASTDTQYF. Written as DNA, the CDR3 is TGTGCCAGCAAGCGGTGGTCCTCTGGGACTTCTGCTAGCACAGATACGCAGTATTTT.

The CDR3 spells CASSSNLGGNYGYTF. The CDR3 DNA reads TGTGCCAGCTCCTCAAACCTTGGAGGAAACTATGGCTACACCTTC. The chain combines TRBV27 with TRBJ1-2; D is unclear. Germline V gives CDR1 MNHEY, CDR2 SMNVEV (reference sequence). There are 15 residues in the CDR3. Trimming took 8 bases from V and 2 from J, leaving 18 bases between them.

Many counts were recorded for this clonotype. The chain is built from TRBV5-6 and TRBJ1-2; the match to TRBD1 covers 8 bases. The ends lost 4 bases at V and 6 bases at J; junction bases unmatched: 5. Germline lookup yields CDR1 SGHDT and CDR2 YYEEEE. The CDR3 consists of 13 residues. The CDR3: CASSRGQGHGYTF. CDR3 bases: TGTGCCAGCAGCAGAGGACAGGGTCATGGCTACACCTTC.

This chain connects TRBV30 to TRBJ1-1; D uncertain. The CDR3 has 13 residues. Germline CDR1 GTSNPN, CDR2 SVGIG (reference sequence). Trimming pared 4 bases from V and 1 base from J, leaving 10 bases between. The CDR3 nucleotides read TGTGCCTGGATGGTCCGGGGGAACACTGAAGCTTTCTTT. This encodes CAWMVRGNTEAFF.

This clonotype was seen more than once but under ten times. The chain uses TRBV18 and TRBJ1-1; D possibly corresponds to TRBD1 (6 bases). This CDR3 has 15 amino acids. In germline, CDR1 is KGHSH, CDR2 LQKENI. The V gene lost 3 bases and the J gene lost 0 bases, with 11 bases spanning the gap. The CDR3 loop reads CASSPSQGMNTEAFF. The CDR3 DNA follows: TGTGCCAGCTCACCGAGTCAGGGGATGAACACTGAAGCTTTCTTT.

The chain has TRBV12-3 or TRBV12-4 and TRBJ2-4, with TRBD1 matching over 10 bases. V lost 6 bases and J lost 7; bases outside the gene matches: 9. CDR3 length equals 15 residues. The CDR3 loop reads CASSWDRGIRNIQYF. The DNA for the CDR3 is TGTGCCAGCAGCTGGGACAGGGGAATTAGGAACATTCAGTACTTC.

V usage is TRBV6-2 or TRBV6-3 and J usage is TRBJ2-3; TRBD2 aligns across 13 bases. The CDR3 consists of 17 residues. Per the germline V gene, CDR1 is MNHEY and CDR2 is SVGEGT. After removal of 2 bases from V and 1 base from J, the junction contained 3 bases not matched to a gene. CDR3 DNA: TGTGCCAGCAGTTACGGAGGACTAGCGGGGGGCACAGATACGCAGTATTTT. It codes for CASSYGGLAGGTDTQYF.

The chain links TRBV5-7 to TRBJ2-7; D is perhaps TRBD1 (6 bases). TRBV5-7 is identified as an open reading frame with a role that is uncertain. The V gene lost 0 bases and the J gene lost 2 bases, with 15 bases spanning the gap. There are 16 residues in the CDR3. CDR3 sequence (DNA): TGTGCCAGCAGCTTGGTTTCTGGTACAGGGCCCTACGAGCAGTACTTC. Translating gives CASSLVSGTGPYEQYF.

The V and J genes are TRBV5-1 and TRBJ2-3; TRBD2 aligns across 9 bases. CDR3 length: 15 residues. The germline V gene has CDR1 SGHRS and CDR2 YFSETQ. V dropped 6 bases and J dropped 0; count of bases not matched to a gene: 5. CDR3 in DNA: TGCGCCAGCACCCTAACTAGCGGGAGCACAGATACGCAGTATTTT. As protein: CASTLTSGSTDTQYF.

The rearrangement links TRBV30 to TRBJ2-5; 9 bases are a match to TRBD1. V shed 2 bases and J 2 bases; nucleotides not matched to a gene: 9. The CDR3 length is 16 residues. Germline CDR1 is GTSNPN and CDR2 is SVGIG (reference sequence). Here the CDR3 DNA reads TGTGCCTGGAGTCCAGGGACAGGGAATATACAAGAGACCCAGTACTTC. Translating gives CAWSPGTGNIQETQYF.

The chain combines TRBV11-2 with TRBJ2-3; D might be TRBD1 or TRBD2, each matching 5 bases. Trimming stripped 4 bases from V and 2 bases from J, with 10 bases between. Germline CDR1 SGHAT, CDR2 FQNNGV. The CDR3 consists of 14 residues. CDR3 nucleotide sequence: TGTGCCAGCAGCTCGAGGGGCATCACAGATACGCAGTATTTT. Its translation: CASSSRGITDTQYF.

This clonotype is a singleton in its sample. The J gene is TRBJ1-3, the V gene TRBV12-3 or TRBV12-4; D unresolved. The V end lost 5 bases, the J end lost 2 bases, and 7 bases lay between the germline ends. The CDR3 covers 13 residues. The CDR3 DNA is TGTGCCAGCAGTCTATACCCTGGAAACACCATATATTTT. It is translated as CASSLYPGNTIYF.

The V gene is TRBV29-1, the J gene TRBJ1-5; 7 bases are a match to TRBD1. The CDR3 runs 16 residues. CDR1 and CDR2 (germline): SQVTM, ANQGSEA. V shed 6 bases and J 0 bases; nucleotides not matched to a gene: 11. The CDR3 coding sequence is TGCAGCGTCGCGAGGGGGACAGTACTTAGCAATCAGCCCCAGCATTTT. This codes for CSVARGTVLSNQPQHF. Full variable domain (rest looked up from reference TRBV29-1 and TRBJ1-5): SAVISQKPSRDICQRGTSLTIQCQVDSQVTMMFWYRQQPGQSLTLIATANQGSEATYESGFVIDKFPISRPNLTFSTLTVSNMSPEDSSIYLCSVARGTVLSNQPQHFGDGTRLSIL.

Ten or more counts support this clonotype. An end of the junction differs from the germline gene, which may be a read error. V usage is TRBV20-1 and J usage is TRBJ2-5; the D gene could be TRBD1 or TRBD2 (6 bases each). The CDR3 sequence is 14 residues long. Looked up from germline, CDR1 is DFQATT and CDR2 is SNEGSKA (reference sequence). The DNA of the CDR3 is TGCGGTGCTGGCCGAACTAGCCAGGGGGAGACCCAGTACTTC. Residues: CGAGRTSQGETQYF.

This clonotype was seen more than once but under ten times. The CDR3 loop is CASRGRASYGYTF. In DNA form, the CDR3 reads TGTGCCAGCAGGGGACGAGCCTCCTATGGCTACACCTTC. V usage is TRBV6-5 and J usage is TRBJ1-2; possibly TRBD1 for D (5 bases). CDR1 MNHEY and CDR2 SVGAGI come from the germline V gene. This CDR3 is 13 amino acids long. Trimming cost V 6 bases and J 4 bases, with 12 bases left between them.

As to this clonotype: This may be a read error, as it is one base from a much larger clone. CDR3 loop: CASSSLGTGGLKQYF. Here the CDR3 DNA reads TGTGCCAGCAGTTCCCTCGGGACAGGGGGCCTCAAGCAGTACTTC. V and J are TRBV6-5 and TRBJ2-7; 12 nucleotides line up with TRBD1. Unmatched junction bases numbered 9, after V lost 4 bases and J lost 8 bases. Germline-derived CDR1 and CDR2 are MNHEY and SVGAGI. CDR3 length: 15 residues.

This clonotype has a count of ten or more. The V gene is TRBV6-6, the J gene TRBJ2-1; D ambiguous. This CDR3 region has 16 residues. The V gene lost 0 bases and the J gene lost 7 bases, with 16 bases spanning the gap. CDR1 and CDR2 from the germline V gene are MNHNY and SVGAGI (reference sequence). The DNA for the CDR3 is TGTGCCAGCAGTTACTCGATTATGTTATCCGGGAATGAGCAGTTCTTC. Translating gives CASSYSIMLSGNEQFF.